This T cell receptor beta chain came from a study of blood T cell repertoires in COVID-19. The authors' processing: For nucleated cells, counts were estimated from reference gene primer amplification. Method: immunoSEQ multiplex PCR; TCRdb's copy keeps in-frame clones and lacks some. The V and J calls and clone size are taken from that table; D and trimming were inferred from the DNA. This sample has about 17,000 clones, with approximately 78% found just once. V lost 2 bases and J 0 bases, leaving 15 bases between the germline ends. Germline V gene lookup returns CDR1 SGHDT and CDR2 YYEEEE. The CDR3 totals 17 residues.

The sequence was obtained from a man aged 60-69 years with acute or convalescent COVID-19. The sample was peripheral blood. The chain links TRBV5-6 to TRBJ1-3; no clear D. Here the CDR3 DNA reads TGTGCCAGCAGCTTCCGGCGGGGTATCAGCTCTGGAAACACCATATATTTT. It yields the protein CASSFRRGISSGNTIYF.